Listed below are T cell receptor beta chains from one sample, sequenced in a study of identifying expanded T cells in peripheral blood. The table came from immunoSEQ multiplex PCR; TCRdb's copy has only in-frame clones and leaves some out. The table includes about 82,000 clones, about 90% detected once. The sample taken for sequencing was blood. The origin of the receptors is a person aged 18 to 75 in good health. Both conserved end residues are part of each CDR3. The D gene is left open where the match is weak. The size field is filled for only some rows; it gives once, few, many or a size class.

d_gene: .
len: 13
v_gene: TRBV23-1
j_gene: TRBJ1-2
abundance: once
CDR3aa: CASSQQGTHGYTF
CDR3nt: TGCGCCAGCAGTCAACAGGGGACACATGGCTACACCTTC

d_gene: .
len: 15
v_gene: TRBV9
j_gene: TRBJ1-2
abundance: .
CDR3aa: CASSVGRGLGYGYTF
CDR3nt: TGTGCCAGCAGCGTAGGGCGGGGGCTGGGCTATGGCTACACCTTC

d_gene: .
len: 16
v_gene: TRBV15
j_gene: TRBJ1-1
abundance: .
CDR3aa: CATSRDRGPGNTEAFF
CDR3nt: TGTGCCACCAGCAGAGACAGGGGTCCCGGGAACACTGAAGCTTTCTTT

d_gene: TRBD1
len: 15
v_gene: TRBV10-3
j_gene: TRBJ1-2
abundance: .
CDR3aa: CAISFTGDRSHGYTF
CDR3nt: TGTGCCATCAGCTTTACAGGGGACAGGAGCCATGGCTACACCTTC

d_gene: TRBD2
len: 16
v_gene: TRBV9
j_gene: TRBJ2-7
abundance: .
CDR3aa: CASSVTPVAGAYEQYF
CDR3nt: TGTGCCAGCAGCGTCACGCCAGTTGCGGGAGCTTACGAGCAGTACTTC

d_gene: TRBD1
len: 13
v_gene: TRBV7-2
j_gene: TRBJ1-2
abundance: once
CDR3aa: CASSRDRGGGYTF
CDR3nt: TGTGCCAGCAGCCGTGACAGGGGAGGCGGCTACACCTTC

d_gene: TRBD1
len: 14
v_gene: TRBV6-5
j_gene: TRBJ1-1
abundance: .
CDR3aa: CASSYSWQGAEAFF
CDR3nt: TGTGCCAGCAGTTACTCTTGGCAGGGGGCTGAAGCTTTCTTT

d_gene: .
len: 14
v_gene: TRBV30
j_gene: TRBJ1-5
abundance: .
CDR3aa: CAWSVQGGNQPQHF
CDR3nt: TGTGCCTGGAGTGTACAAGGGGGGAATCAGCCCCAGCATTTT

d_gene: TRBD1
len: 13
v_gene: TRBV7-3
j_gene: TRBJ1-2
abundance: .
CDR3aa: CASSGGQGRGYTF
CDR3nt: TGTGCCAGCAGCGGTGGACAGGGGCGGGGCTACACCTTC

d_gene: TRBD2
len: 16
v_gene: TRBV7-2
j_gene: TRBJ2-3
abundance: .
CDR3aa: CASSLGLAGLADTQYF
CDR3nt: TGTGCCAGCAGCTTAGGACTAGCGGGTCTCGCAGATACGCAGTATTTT

d_gene: .
len: 16
v_gene: TRBV2
j_gene: TRBJ2-7
abundance: .
CDR3aa: CASSRGTEILPYEQYF
CDR3nt: TGTGCCAGCAGTCGTGGGACCGAAATACTCCCCTACGAGCAGTACTTC

d_gene: TRBD2
len: 16
v_gene: TRBV4-1
j_gene: TRBJ2-1
abundance: .
CDR3aa: CASSNRTSGRGGMQFF
CDR3nt: TGCGCCAGCAGCAATCGGACTAGCGGGAGGGGGGGTATGCAGTTCTTC

d_gene: .
len: 15
v_gene: TRBV27
j_gene: TRBJ1-2
abundance: .
CDR3aa: CASSLWGEDGYGYTF
CDR3nt: TGTGCCAGCAGTTTATGGGGGGAGGATGGCTATGGCTACACCTTC

d_gene: .
len: 14
v_gene: TRBV6-6
j_gene: TRBJ1-1
abundance: .
CDR3aa: CASTDGTLNTEAFF
CDR3nt: TGTGCCAGCACCGACGGGACACTCAACACTGAAGCTTTCTTT

d_gene: TRBD2
len: 16
v_gene: TRBV29-1
j_gene: TRBJ2-1
abundance: .
CDR3aa: CSVTDSGSALSNEQFF
CDR3nt: TGCAGCGTTACCGATAGCGGGAGTGCTTTGTCCAATGAGCAGTTCTTC

d_gene: TRBD1
len: 14
v_gene: TRBV7-9
j_gene: TRBJ2-7
abundance: once
CDR3aa: CASSRRQGAHEQYF
CDR3nt: TGTGCCAGCAGCCGAAGACAGGGGGCCCACGAGCAGTACTTC

d_gene: .
len: 17
v_gene: TRBV7-9
j_gene: TRBJ2-3
abundance: .
CDR3aa: CASSPVIGWHPSDTQYF
CDR3nt: TGTGCCAGCAGCCCCGTGATTGGTTGGCACCCATCAGATACGCAGTATTTT

d_gene: .
len: 15
v_gene: TRBV4-3
j_gene: TRBJ2-2
abundance: .
CDR3aa: CASSQDRRGTGELFF
CDR3nt: TGCGCCAGCAGCCAAGATAGAAGGGGCACCGGGGAGCTGTTTTTT

d_gene: .
len: 12
v_gene: TRBV6-5
j_gene: TRBJ2-7
abundance: .
CDR3aa: CASSPALYEQYF
CDR3nt: TGTGCCAGCAGCCCCGCCCTCTACGAGCAGTACTTC

d_gene: .
len: 15
v_gene: TRBV6-5
j_gene: TRBJ1-1
abundance: .
CDR3aa: CASSYSGGPYTEAFF
CDR3nt: TGTGCCAGCAGTTACTCTGGGGGGCCTTATACTGAAGCTTTCTTT

d_gene: .
len: 18
v_gene: TRBV5-6
j_gene: TRBJ2-4
abundance: once
CDR3aa: CASSLGWRTSPAKNIQYF
CDR3nt: TGTGCCAGCAGCTTGGGATGGCGGACAAGCCCAGCCAAAAACATTCAGTACTTC

d_gene: TRBD2
len: 16
v_gene: TRBV15
j_gene: TRBJ2-5
abundance: .
CDR3aa: CATSNHRGREQETQYF
CDR3nt: TGTGCCACCAGCAACCACAGAGGGAGGGAACAAGAGACCCAGTACTTC

d_gene: TRBD1
len: 16
v_gene: TRBV15
j_gene: TRBJ1-2
abundance: .
CDR3aa: CATSRDPETGGYGYTF
CDR3nt: TGTGCCACCAGCAGAGATCCCGAGACAGGGGGATATGGCTACACCTTC

d_gene: .
len: 14
v_gene: TRBV5-5
j_gene: TRBJ1-2
abundance: .
CDR3aa: CASSLGRVKRGYTF
CDR3nt: TGTGCCAGCAGCTTGGGCAGGGTGAAGCGGGGCTACACCTTC

d_gene: TRBD2
len: 15
v_gene: TRBV27
j_gene: TRBJ2-7
abundance: .
CDR3aa: CASSLPGTSTYEQYF
CDR3nt: TGTGCCAGCAGTTTGCCCGGGACTAGCACCTACGAGCAGTACTTC

d_gene: TRBD1
len: 15
v_gene: TRBV10-3
j_gene: TRBJ1-4
abundance: .
CDR3aa: CAISVSGTGVQKLFF
CDR3nt: TGTGCCATCAGCGTCTCCGGGACAGGGGTTCAAAAACTGTTTTTT

d_gene: .
len: 14
v_gene: TRBV2
j_gene: TRBJ1-2
abundance: once
CDR3aa: CASSSDTTNYGYTF
CDR3nt: TGTGCCAGCAGTTCGGACACCACTAACTATGGCTACACCTTC

d_gene: TRBD2
len: 16
v_gene: TRBV11-1
j_gene: TRBJ2-1
abundance: few
CDR3aa: CASSLAAGAIYNEQFF
CDR3nt: TGTGCCAGCAGCTTAGCAGCGGGAGCTATCTACAATGAGCAGTTCTTC

d_gene: .
len: 15
v_gene: TRBV5-1
j_gene: TRBJ2-1
abundance: few
CDR3aa: CASSLDLGGTNEQFF
CDR3nt: TGCGCCAGCAGCTTGGATCTGGGGGGCACCAATGAGCAGTTCTTC

d_gene: .
len: 12
v_gene: TRBV10-3
j_gene: TRBJ1-1
abundance: .
CDR3aa: CAISDFGTEAFF
CDR3nt: TGTGCCATCAGTGATTTCGGGACTGAAGCTTTCTTT

d_gene: .
len: 15
v_gene: TRBV30
j_gene: TRBJ2-5
abundance: .
CDR3aa: CAWSLMGTQQETQYF
CDR3nt: TGTGCCTGGAGTCTCATGGGGACTCAACAAGAGACCCAGTACTTC

d_gene: TRBD2
len: 14
v_gene: TRBV5-1
j_gene: TRBJ2-1
abundance: .
CDR3aa: CASSSSGRVNEQFF
CDR3nt: TGCGCCAGCAGCTCTAGCGGGAGGGTCAATGAGCAGTTCTTC

d_gene: .
len: 16
v_gene: TRBV7-3
j_gene: TRBJ2-1
abundance: .
CDR3aa: CASSLIGGRVRNEQFF
CDR3nt: TGTGCCAGCAGCTTAATCGGGGGCAGGGTAAGGAATGAGCAGTTCTTC

d_gene: .
len: 17
v_gene: TRBV5-8
j_gene: TRBJ2-2
abundance: .
CDR3aa: CASSSLVANANTGELFF
CDR3nt: TGTGCCAGCAGCTCCTTGGTGGCAAACGCGAACACCGGGGAGCTGTTTTTT

d_gene: .
len: 20
v_gene: TRBV27
j_gene: TRBJ1-2
abundance: once
CDR3aa: CASLLSPNRDGRFEVGGYTF
CDR3nt: TGTGCCAGCCTCCTTTCCCCCAATAGGGACGGGCGTTTCGAGGTAGGTGGCTACACCTTC

d_gene: .
len: 13
v_gene: TRBV7-3
j_gene: TRBJ1-1
abundance: .
CDR3aa: CASSHGRNTEAFF
CDR3nt: TGTGCCAGCAGTCACGGACGGAACACTGAAGCTTTCTTT

d_gene: .
len: 12
v_gene: TRBV7-9
j_gene: TRBJ1-4
abundance: .
CDR3aa: CASSLDEEKLFF
CDR3nt: TGTGCCAGCAGCTTAGATGAGGAAAAACTGTTTTTT

d_gene: .
len: 15
v_gene: TRBV7-9
j_gene: TRBJ2-6
abundance: .
CDR3aa: CASSPGDSGANVLTF
CDR3nt: TGTGCCAGCAGCCCGGGGGACTCTGGGGCCAACGTCCTGACTTTC

d_gene: TRBD2
len: 16
v_gene: TRBV19
j_gene: TRBJ2-7
abundance: .
CDR3aa: CASSASFRTSGYEQYF
CDR3nt: TGTGCCAGTAGTGCCTCCTTCCGGACTAGCGGCTACGAGCAGTACTTC

d_gene: .
len: 13
v_gene: TRBV7-3
j_gene: TRBJ2-5
abundance: .
CDR3aa: CASWWWISETQYF
CDR3nt: TGTGCCAGTTGGTGGTGGATATCAGAGACCCAGTACTTC

d_gene: .
len: 14
v_gene: TRBV5-1
j_gene: TRBJ1-1
abundance: .
CDR3aa: CASTNAGGGTEAFF
CDR3nt: TGCGCCAGCACGAACGCGGGAGGGGGCACTGAAGCTTTCTTT

d_gene: TRBD1
len: 14
v_gene: TRBV6-1
j_gene: TRBJ2-5
abundance: .
CDR3aa: CASTFGQGGETQYF
CDR3nt: TGTGCCAGCACTTTCGGACAGGGCGGGGAGACCCAGTACTTC

d_gene: TRBD1
len: 13
v_gene: TRBV29-1
j_gene: TRBJ1-4
abundance: .
CDR3aa: CSVPQGAGEKLFF
CDR3nt: TGCAGCGTCCCACAGGGGGCCGGTGAAAAACTGTTTTTT

d_gene: .
len: 11
v_gene: TRBV5-1
j_gene: TRBJ2-7
abundance: .
CDR3aa: CASSLAYEQYF
CDR3nt: TGCGCCAGCAGCTTGGCCTACGAGCAGTACTTC

d_gene: TRBD1
len: 13
v_gene: TRBV6-5
j_gene: TRBJ1-1
abundance: .
CDR3aa: CASRRQGGTEAFF
CDR3nt: TGTGCCAGCAGACGACAGGGTGGGACTGAAGCTTTCTTT

d_gene: TRBD2
len: 15
v_gene: TRBV30
j_gene: TRBJ2-7
abundance: .
CDR3aa: CAWSYGGVSGNEQYF
CDR3nt: TGTGCCTGGAGTTATGGGGGGGTGTCAGGTAACGAGCAGTACTTC

d_gene: .
len: 14
v_gene: TRBV7-9
j_gene: TRBJ1-1
abundance: few
CDR3aa: CASSLGTGEAEAFF
CDR3nt: TGTGCCAGCAGCTTAGGAACTGGGGAGGCTGAAGCTTTCTTT

d_gene: TRBD1
len: 14
v_gene: TRBV18
j_gene: TRBJ2-7
abundance: .
CDR3aa: CASSPSAGGYEQYF
CDR3nt: TGTGCCAGCTCACCAAGTGCAGGGGGCTACGAGCAGTACTTC

d_gene: TRBD1
len: 16
v_gene: TRBV27
j_gene: TRBJ1-6
abundance: once
CDR3aa: CASSLGDRAFNSPLHF
CDR3nt: TGTGCCAGCAGTTTAGGGGACAGGGCCTTCAATTCACCCCTCCACTTT

d_gene: .
len: 14
v_gene: TRBV4-1
j_gene: TRBJ1-5
abundance: .
CDR3aa: CASSQVGGWGPQHF
CDR3nt: TGCGCCAGCAGCCAAGTGGGGGGTTGGGGGCCCCAGCATTTT